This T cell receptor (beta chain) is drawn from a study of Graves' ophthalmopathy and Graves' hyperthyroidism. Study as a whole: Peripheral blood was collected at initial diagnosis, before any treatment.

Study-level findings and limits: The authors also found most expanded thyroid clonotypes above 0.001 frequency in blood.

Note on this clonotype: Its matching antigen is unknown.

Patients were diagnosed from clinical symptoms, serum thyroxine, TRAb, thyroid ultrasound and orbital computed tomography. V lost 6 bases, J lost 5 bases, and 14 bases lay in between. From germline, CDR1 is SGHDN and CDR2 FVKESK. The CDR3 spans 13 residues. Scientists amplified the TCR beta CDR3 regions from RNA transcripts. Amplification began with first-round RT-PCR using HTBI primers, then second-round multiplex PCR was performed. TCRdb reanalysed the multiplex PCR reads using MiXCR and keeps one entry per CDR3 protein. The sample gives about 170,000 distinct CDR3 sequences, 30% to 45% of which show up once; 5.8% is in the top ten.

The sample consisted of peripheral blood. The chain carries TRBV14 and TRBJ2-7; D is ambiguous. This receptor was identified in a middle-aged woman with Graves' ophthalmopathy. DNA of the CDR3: TGTGCCAGCAGTCGGGTCTCAACGGACGAGCAGTACTTC. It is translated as CASSRVSTDEQYF.